The 25 T cell receptor beta chains below were found in one sample sequenced in a study of blood T cells in healthy people across ages. The use of a sample-barcoded 5' primer and a J-beta primer mix characterized a second PCR of about 6 to 12 cycles. One entry per CDR3 protein, called by TCRdb with MiXCR from the 5' RACE reads. The table includes around 800,000 distinct CDR3 sequences, more than 35% detected once. The sample taken for sequencing was blood. The receptors were gathered from an older man in good health.

This clonotype has a handful of counts. This chain uses TRBV20-1 with TRBJ2-1; the D gene is possibly TRBD2 (6 bases). This CDR3 contains 15 residues. Trimming took off 2 bases at V and 2 bases at J, with 13 bases between the two ends. Looked up from germline, CDR1 is DFQATT and CDR2 is SNEGSKA (reference sequence). The CDR3 nucleotides read TGCAGTGCTAGACCTGGGACTGCTACCTACAATGAGCAGTTCTTC. This codes for CSARPGTATYNEQFF.

In this sample, this clonotype turned up a few times. The CDR3 loop is CASSFISGARGEQYF. In nucleotides, the CDR3 is TGCGCCAGCAGCTTCATCTCGGGGGCGCGGGGCGAGCAGTACTTC. The chain links TRBV5-1 to TRBJ2-7; D is possibly TRBD1 or TRBD2 (6 bases each). Trimming removed 2 bases from V and 6 bases from J, with 18 bases in between. The CDR3 runs 15 residues. Germline V gene data show CDR1 as SGHRS and CDR2 as YFSETQ.

The chain links TRBV6-6 to TRBJ2-7; 8 bases agree with TRBD1. The CDR3 sequence is 13 residues long. CDR1 and CDR2 (germline): MNHNY, SVGAGI (reference sequence). The V and J ends lost 6 bases and 9 bases, in that order; junction bases with no gene match: 10. The CDR3 coding sequence is TGTGCCAGCAGCCCACAGGGGGTGGTAGTGCAGTACTTC. Amino acid sequence: CASSPQGVVVQYF.

This chain links TRBV5-6 with TRBJ2-7; 12 nucleotides line up with TRBD2. After removal of 1 base from V and 7 bases from J, the junction contained 6 bases not matched to a gene. The CDR3 has 15 amino acids. Germline V gene sequence: CDR1 SGHDT, CDR2 YYEEEE. The CDR3 DNA reads as TGTGCCAGCAGCTTGACTAGCGGGGGGTACAATGAGCAGTACTTC. This codes for CASSLTSGGYNEQYF. The full variable domain, completed using reference TRBV5-6 and TRBJ2-7, is DAGVTQSPTHLIKTRGQQVTLRCSPKSGHDTVSWYQQALGQGPQFIFQYYEEEERQRGNFPDRFSGHQFPNYSSELNVNALLLGDSALYLCASSLTSGGYNEQYFGPGTRLTVT.

The chain employs TRBV28 and TRBJ2-6; D gene uncertain. CDR1 is MDHEN, CDR2 SYDVKM, per germline. Trimming took off 3 bases at V and 2 bases at J, with 8 bases between the two ends. This CDR3 has 15 amino acids. The CDR3 region has the DNA TGTGCCAGCAGTTTCGATGGGACTGGGGCCAACGTCCTGACTTTC. Its translation: CASSFDGTGANVLTF.

The rearrangement uses TRBV14 and TRBJ2-1; D unresolved. V was cut by 3 bases and J by 3 bases, with 15 bases left in between. This CDR3 is built from 16 residues. The germline V gene encodes CDR1 SGHDN and CDR2 FVKESK. The CDR3 is CASSHRTVSGYNEQFF. The CDR3, as DNA: TGTGCCAGCAGCCACCGGACCGTGAGTGGCTACAATGAGCAGTTCTTC. The full variable domain, rest sourced from reference TRBV14 and TRBJ2-1, is EAGVTQFPSHSVIEKGQTVTLRCDPISGHDNLYWYRRVMGKEIKFLLHFVKESKQDESGMPNNRFLAERTGGTYSTLKVQPAELEDSGVYFCASSHRTVSGYNEQFFGPGTRLTVL.

Remarks on this clonotype: The junction and the germline gene differ at one end; a read error may be behind it. The genes are TRBV10-3 and TRBJ1-5, with D tentatively TRBD1 (5 bases). CDR3 length: 16 residues. Looked up from germline, CDR1 is ENHRY and CDR2 is SYGVKD. The chain's CDR3 is CVISDAGRASNQPQHF. CDR3 coding DNA: TGTGTCATCAGTGATGCGGGGCGGGCGAGCAATCAGCCCCAGCATTTT.

To note about this clonotype: It may be a read error: a sequence one base away is much more abundant. The V call is TRBV29-1, the J call TRBJ2-7; possibly TRBD2 for D (6 bases). From germline, CDR1 is SQVTM and CDR2 ANQGSEA. The ends were cut back, 7 bases at V and 2 bases at J, with 15 bases in the middle. This CDR3 has 13 amino acids. The CDR3: CSAEGTFTYEQYF. The CDR3 region has the DNA TGCAGCGCCGAAGGGACTTTCACCTACGAGCAGTACTTC.

This chain connects TRBV12-3 or TRBV12-4 to TRBJ1-1; D is undetermined. There are 15 residues in the CDR3. The ends were cut back, 0 bases at V and 4 bases at J, with 12 bases in the middle. The chain's CDR3 is CASSLARPSGTEAFF. CDR3 DNA sequence: TGTGCCAGCAGTTTAGCGCGCCCCTCAGGCACTGAAGCTTTCTTT.

The gene calls are TRBV29-1 and TRBJ2-5; D remains unclear. V dropped 0 bases and J dropped 0 bases, with 11 bases sitting between them. The CDR3 totals 15 residues. Germline CDR1 reads SQVTM; CDR2 reads ANQGSEA. The CDR3 sequence is CSVEDGWVYQETQYF. The DNA for the CDR3 is TGCAGCGTTGAAGATGGTTGGGTGTACCAAGAGACCCAGTACTTC.

V and J are TRBV2 and TRBJ2-4; no firm D call. TRBJ2-7 matches the DNA end more closely, so the J call is doubtful. Germline V gives CDR1 SNHLY, CDR2 FYNNEI. This CDR3 comprises 16 residues. The CDR3 sequence: CASNGGGPPNPCEQYF. DNA for the CDR3: TGTGCCAGCAATGGCGGCGGACCCCCCAATCCCTGCGAGCAGTACTTC.

This clonotype was observed a handful of times. The chain has TRBV7-3 and TRBJ2-1; TRBD1 aligns across 8 bases. This CDR3 spans 15 amino acids. Trimming removed 5 bases from V and 0 bases from J; junction bases left unmatched: 3. Germline CDR1 reads SGHTA; CDR2 reads FQGTGA. The CDR3 nucleotides read TGTGCCAGCAGCGCCGACAGGGGCTCCTACAATGAGCAGTTCTTC. Protein: CASSADRGSYNEQFF.

This clonotype was counted once. The chain joins TRBV4-2 to TRBJ1-2; D is undetermined. V lost 0 bases to trimming and J lost 4 bases, with 12 bases between them. CDR3 size: 15 residues. Germline CDR1 LGHNA, CDR2 YNFKEQ. The CDR3 region has the DNA TGTGCCAGCAGCCAAGATCTTGCGGACTTCTATGGCTACACCTTC. Amino acid sequence: CASSQDLADFYGYTF.

This clonotype was observed once. The rearrangement links TRBV27 to TRBJ1-2, with D unclear. This CDR3 has 14 amino acids. Germline CDR1 is MNHEY and CDR2 is SMNVEV (reference sequence). V gave up 2 bases and J gave up 1 base, with 8 bases separating them. The chain's CDR3 is CASSLRTDNYGYTF. DNA of the CDR3: TGTGCCAGCAGTTTACGGACGGATAACTATGGCTACACCTTC.

V usage is TRBV3-1 and J usage is TRBJ2-7; maybe TRBD2 (6 bases). Looked up from germline, CDR1 is LGHDT and CDR2 is YNNKEL (reference sequence). CDR3 length: 19 residues. The germline V and J ends were trimmed by 5 bases and 3 bases, with 29 bases remaining between them. CDR3 region: CASSVRVGGLSGVNYEQYF. The CDR3 region has the DNA TGTGCCAGCAGCGTCCGTGTGGGGGGTCTAAGTGGTGTTAACTACGAGCAGTACTTC.

The chain uses TRBV10-3 and TRBJ2-7; either TRBD1 or TRBD2 may supply D (5 bases each). The J call is uncertain, as TRBJ2-5 better fits the DNA end. CDR1 is ENHRY, CDR2 SYGVKD, per germline. CDR3 size: 13 residues. This chain's CDR3 is CASHRGSFETQYF. The CDR3 nucleotides read TGTGCCAGCCACCGGGGCTCCTTCGAGACCCAGTACTTC.

The V and J genes are TRBV20-1 and TRBJ1-4; TRBD1 is a possible D gene (5 bases). CDR1 and CDR2 (germline): DFQATT, SNEGSKA (reference sequence). The CDR3 runs to 14 residues. V lost 6 bases to trimming and J lost 6 bases, with 17 bases between them. CDR3 nucleotides: TGCAGTGCCCGAGCGCCCGGGGGACATGAAAAACTGTTTTTT. Translation gives CSARAPGGHEKLFF.

The J gene is TRBJ2-5, the V gene TRBV27; D tentatively fits TRBD1 or TRBD2 (5 bases each). V was clipped by 5 bases and J by 11 bases, with 24 bases between them. The CDR3 spans 15 residues. Germline values: CDR1 MNHEY, CDR2 SMNVEV (reference sequence). The CDR3 region is CASSLDSGTHNEQYF. The CDR3 DNA sequence: TGTGCCAGCAGTCTAGACTCAGGGACGCACAATGAGCAGTACTTC.

This clonotype was seen only a few times. V is TRBV7-9 and J is TRBJ1-2, with D perhaps TRBD1 (6 bases). Trimming took off 5 bases at V and 6 bases at J, with 10 bases between the two ends. From germline, CDR1 is SEHNR and CDR2 FQNEAQ (reference sequence). The CDR3 is 12 amino acids. The CDR3 protein is CASSSGTHGYTF. Here the CDR3 DNA reads TGTGCCAGCAGCAGCGGGACACATGGCTACACCTTC.

This clonotype was detected ten times or more. The rearrangement links TRBV13 to TRBJ2-7; possibly TRBD2 for D (5 bases). The CDR3 loop spans 14 amino acids. V was shortened by 0 bases and J by 3 bases, with 9 bases between the two germline ends. Germline CDR1 and CDR2: PRHDT and FYEKMQ (reference sequence). CDR3 sequence reads: CASSLGGSGYEQYF. CDR3 in DNA: TGTGCCAGCAGCTTAGGTGGGAGCGGCTACGAGCAGTACTTC.

This clonotype was found a few times. This chain connects TRBV24-1 to TRBJ2-1; 8 nucleotides agree with TRBD1. The CDR3 consists of 18 residues. Germline V lookup: CDR1 KGHDR, CDR2 SFDVKD. V lost 1 base and J lost 6; bases outside the gene matches: 13. CDR3 residues: CATSDFPSKQGVINEQFF. The CDR3 coding sequence is TGTGCCACCAGTGATTTTCCCAGCAAACAGGGGGTTATCAATGAGCAGTTCTTC.

Details on this clonotype: A much larger clone lies one base from this, so it may be a read error. This chain uses TRBV12-3 or TRBV12-4 with TRBJ2-1; D is ambiguous. V lost 6 bases to trimming and J lost 3 bases, with 15 bases between them. CDR3 length: 15 residues. The CDR3 bases are TGTGCCAGCAGCCACACAGTGGGTAACTACAATGAGCAGTTCTTC. It is translated as CASSHTVGNYNEQFF.

The J gene is TRBJ2-1, the V gene TRBV21-1; the D segment call TRBD1 is taken from the table without a DNA check. TRBV21-1 is listed as a pseudogene. This CDR3 has 15 amino acids. The CDR3 nucleotides are TGTGCCAGCAGCAAAGTTGCGACAGGGAAGAGTGAGCAGTTCTTC. The encoded protein is CASSKVATGKSEQFF.

The chain uses TRBV4-1 and TRBJ2-5; maybe TRBD2 (5 bases). Trimming removed 1 base from V and 5 bases from J, with 14 bases in between. CDR3 length: 15 residues. Germline V gene lookup returns CDR1 MGHRA and CDR2 YSYEKL. The CDR3 DNA reads as TGCGCCAGCAGCCAAGTTTCCACTAGTCGTGAGACCCAGTACTTC. This gives the protein CASSQVSTSRETQYF.

The rearrangement links TRBV11-2 to TRBJ2-7; TRBD1 agrees at 8 bases. The J call is in doubt because the DNA end fits TRBJ2-5 better. Germline CDR1 reads SGHAT; CDR2 reads FQNNGV. The CDR3 consists of 16 residues. CDR3 in amino acids: CASSLAPRGRGETQYF. CDR3 sequence (DNA): TGTGCCAGCAGCTTAGCCCCCAGGGGGCGCGGAGAGACCCAGTACTTC.